The subject of this entry is one T cell receptor beta chain. Using RNA transcripts as the source, TCR beta CDR3 regions were amplified. During a first-round RT-PCR of the TCR CDR3, the HTBI primer set was used. TCRdb itself ran the multiplex PCR reads through MiXCR, one entry per CDR3 protein. The sample lists hundreds of thousands of distinct CDR3 sequences; 22% were seen once. Diagnosis relied on clinical symptoms, serum thyroxine and TRAb, thyroid ultrasound and orbital computed tomography. The sample originates from a study of T cells in Graves' hyperthyroidism and ophthalmopathy. Germline CDR1 is KGHSH and CDR2 is LQKENI. This CDR3 has 15 residues. The trim removed 3 bases at V and 0 bases at J, leaving 4 bases unmatched.

The receptor was isolated from a woman between 65 and 79 years old with Graves' ophthalmopathy. This chain links TRBV18 with TRBJ1-1, with 7 bases identical to TRBD1. The source material was blood. CDR3 DNA: TGTGCCAGCTCACCGGGGACAGTAATGAACACTGAAGCTTTCTTT. Translated, it gives CASSPGTVMNTEAFF.